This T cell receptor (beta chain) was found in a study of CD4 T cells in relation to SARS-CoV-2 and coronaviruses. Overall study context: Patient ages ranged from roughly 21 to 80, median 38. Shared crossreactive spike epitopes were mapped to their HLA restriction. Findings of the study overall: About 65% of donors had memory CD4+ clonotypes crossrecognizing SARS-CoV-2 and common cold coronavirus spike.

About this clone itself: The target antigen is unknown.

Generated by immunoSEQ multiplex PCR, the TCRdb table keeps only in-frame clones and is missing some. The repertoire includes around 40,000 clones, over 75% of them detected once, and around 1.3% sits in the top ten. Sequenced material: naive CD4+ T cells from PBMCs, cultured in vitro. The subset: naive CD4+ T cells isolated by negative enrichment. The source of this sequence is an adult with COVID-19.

The CDR3 nucleotides are TGTGCCAGCAGTTACTCAGGGGGCGGCAATCAGCCCCAGCATTTT. Protein product: CASSYSGGGNQPQHF. The chain uses TRBV6-6 and TRBJ1-5, with 7 nucleotides matching TRBD1. The junction had 1 base not matched to a gene; V was cut back by 0 bases and J by 2 bases. CDR1 MNHNY and CDR2 SVGAGI come from the germline V gene (reference sequence). The CDR3 covers 15 residues.